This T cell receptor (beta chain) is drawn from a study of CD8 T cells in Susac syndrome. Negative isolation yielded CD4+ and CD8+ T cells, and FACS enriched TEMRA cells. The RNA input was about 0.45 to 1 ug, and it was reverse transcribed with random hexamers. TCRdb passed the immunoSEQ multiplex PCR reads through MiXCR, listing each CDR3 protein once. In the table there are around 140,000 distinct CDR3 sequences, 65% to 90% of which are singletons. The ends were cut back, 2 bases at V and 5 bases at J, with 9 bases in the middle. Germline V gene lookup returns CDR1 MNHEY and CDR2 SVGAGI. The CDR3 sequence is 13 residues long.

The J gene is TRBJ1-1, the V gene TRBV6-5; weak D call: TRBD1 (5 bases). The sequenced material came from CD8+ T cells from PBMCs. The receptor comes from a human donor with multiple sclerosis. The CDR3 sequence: CASSYERGTEAFF. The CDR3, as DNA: TGTGCCAGCAGTTACGAAAGGGGAACTGAAGCTTTCTTT.